This T cell receptor (beta chain) appears in the sequencing data of a study of T-cell reconstitution after alpha-beta-depleted transplantation in children. This sample's TCRbeta library carried unique molecular identifier barcodes. TCRdb analysed the PCR reads with MiXCR anew, one entry per CDR3 protein. The sample holds about 640,000 distinct CDR3 sequences; approximately 13% are singletons and the top ten take around 2.2%. Findings and caveats of the study: Several hundred expanded graft clones reportedly gave rise to the alpha-beta T cells present about two months after transplant. Diversity of TCRbeta at day 60 was high in some patients, arising from surviving recipient T cells and thymic progenitors. After one year, T-cell counts and TCRbeta diversity mostly came from new T cells.

Per germline, CDR1 MDHEN and CDR2 SYDVKM. V lost 3 bases, J lost 6 bases, and 15 bases lay in between. The CDR3 is 15 residues long. The table lists this clonotype with a few counts. Its antigen is unknown. The chain uses TRBV28 and TRBJ2-1; D is uncertain. The sequence came from a male patient aged 10 to 17 who had a stem cell transplant for acute myeloid leukemia, so the T cells may come from the graft donor. This sample comprised PBMCs, mostly from graft donor cells, obtained 360 days after TCRalphabeta/CD19-depleted stem cell transplant. This CDR3 is CASSLFTSLGNEQFF. The CDR3 DNA reads TGTGCCAGCAGTTTGTTCACATCTTTGGGCAATGAGCAGTTCTTC.